Listed here is a single TCR beta chain. This sample is drawn from a study of blood T cell repertoires in COVID-19. Whole-study context: T cells, B-cell-depleted T cells, or PBMCs supplied cDNA or gDNA.

V lost 5 bases to trimming and J lost 5 bases; unmatched junction nucleotides: 4. Germline V lookup: CDR1 SGHNT, CDR2 YENEEA. This CDR3 contains 13 residues. Data came from immunoSEQ multiplex PCR; TCRdb stores just in-frame clones and leaves some out. The table lists fewer than 200,000 clones, 87% of them singletons. Sample: peripheral blood. This receptor was taken from a woman in her seventies with COVID-19, enrolled during active disease. The chain uses TRBV11-3 and TRBJ2-7, with 9 bases matching TRBD2. CDR3 DNA: TGTGCCAGCAGCATTAGCGGGAGTAACGAGCAGTACTTC. Translating gives CASSISGSNEQYF.